Following are 32 T cell receptor beta chains from one sample sequenced in a study of Tregs in tolerant kidney transplant recipients. Profiled with immunoSEQ multiplex PCR; TCRdb holds only in-frame clones, not every one. This listing includes 45,000 to 55,000 clones. Sample: CD4+ T cells from blood, taken before the transplant. Receptor source: a human donor who received a combined kidney and bone marrow transplant.

In regard to this clone: The read stops 3 residues short of the end of the CDR3; the missing end is completed from the germline J gene. The V and J genes are TRBV20-1 and TRBJ2-1, with D maybe TRBD2 (5 bases). This CDR3 region has 13 residues. Germline V CDR1 and CDR2: DFQATT, SNEGSKA (reference sequence). V lost 3 bases to trimming and J lost 8 bases, with 14 bases between them. The CDR3 loop is CSARSGVVHEQFF. The CDR3 bases that were read are TGCAGTGCTAGGTCCGGGGTGGTTCATGAG.

As to this clone: The read stops 3 residues short of the end of the CDR3; the missing end is completed from the germline J gene. The chain recombines TRBV5-6 with TRBJ1-2; perhaps TRBD1 as D (6 bases). Deletions cut 4 bases from V and 2 bases from J, with 9 bases between. The germline V gene encodes CDR1 SGHDT and CDR2 YYEEEE. This CDR3 has 13 residues. The covered CDR3 bases are TGTGCCAGCAGCCCCGGACAGAACTATGGC. Protein product: CASSPGQNYG. The whole CDR3 protein is CASSPGQNYGYTF.

In regard to this clone: Coverage ceases 3 residues before the CDR3 finishes, and the germline J gene fills in the end. This sequence joins TRBV7-2 and TRBJ2-1; 8 nucleotides line up with TRBD1. V lost 3 bases to trimming and J lost 5 bases; unmatched junction nucleotides: 3. The CDR3 has 14 residues. Germline V gene data show CDR1 as SGHTA and CDR2 as FQGNSA. Here the CDR3 reads CASSFDRGNNEQFF. Incomplete CDR3 DNA: TGTGCCAGCAGCTTTGACAGGGGAAACAATGAG.

Details on this clone: The read terminates 3 residues before the CDR3 end, so the remaining end is supplied by the germline J gene. V is TRBV5-1 and J is TRBJ1-1; 7 bases are shared with TRBD1. In germline, CDR1 is SGHRS, CDR2 YFSETQ. This CDR3 is built from 15 residues. Trimming at V came to 4 bases and at J to 1 base, leaving 7 bases not matched to a gene. CDR3 sequence reads: CASSTTGYPNTEAFF. The CDR3 bases that were read are TGCGCCAGCAGCACGACAGGGTATCCGAACACTGAA. Looking up the rest from reference TRBV5-1 and TRBJ1-1 gives the full variable domain: KAGVTQTPRYLIKTRGQQVTLSCSPISGHRSVSWYQQTPGQGLQFLFEYFSETQRNKGNFPGRFSGRQFSNSRSEMNVSTLELGDSALYLCASSTTGYPNTEAFFGQGTRLTVV.

Points on this clone: Read coverage stops 3 residues before the CDR3 terminus; the germline J gene supplies the remainder. The rearrangement joins TRBV6-1 to TRBJ1-3; the match to TRBD1 covers 8 bases. This CDR3 comprises 15 residues. The V gene's germline CDR1 is MNHNS and CDR2 SASEGT. V trimming: 4 bases; J trimming: 2 bases; junction bases outside the gene matches: 4. The CDR3 sequence: CASSGGQGAGNTIYF. Partial CDR3 DNA: TGTGCCAGCAGTGGAGGACAGGGCGCTGGAAACACC.

Regarding this clone: The read terminates 3 residues ahead of where the CDR3 ends, so the germline J gene completes it. V gene TRBV20-1 combines with J gene TRBJ2-7; a weak D match, TRBD2 (5 bases). Deletions cut 5 bases from V and 6 bases from J, with 14 bases between. CDR1 DFQATT and CDR2 SNEGSKA come from the germline V gene (reference sequence). The CDR3 covers 12 residues. Incomplete CDR3 DNA: TGCAGTGCTCCACGGGGAAAGTTCGAG. Its translation is CSAPRGKFE. The whole CDR3 sequence is CSAPRGKFEQYF.

A note on this clone: Coverage ceases 3 residues before the CDR3 finishes, and the germline J gene fills in the end. The chain joins TRBV20-1 to TRBJ2-1, with TRBD2 matching over 7 bases. The CDR3 totals 15 residues. The germline V gene encodes CDR1 DFQATT and CDR2 SNEGSKA (reference sequence). V trimming: 4 bases; J trimming: 2 bases; junction bases outside the gene matches: 8. The covered CDR3 bases are TGCAGTGCTAACCTAGGCGCGGGAGCCTACAATGAG. It encodes CSANLGAGAYNE. In full, the CDR3 reads CSANLGAGAYNEQFF.

As for this clone: The missing CDR3 end, 3 residues past where the read stops, is filled in from the germline J gene. The genes are TRBV7-3 and TRBJ2-2; weak D call: TRBD1 (5 bases). Germline V CDR1 and CDR2: SGHTA, FQGTGA. V was cut by 6 bases and J by 5 bases, with 10 bases left in between. The length of the CDR3 is 13 residues. CDR3 amino acids: CASSTDRTGELFF. The DNA read from the CDR3 is TGTGCCAGCAGTACAGACAGAACCGGGGAG.

A note on this clone: The CDR3 end falls 3 residues outside the read, so it is completed with the germline J gene. The rearrangement joins TRBV5-1 to TRBJ2-1; D not certain. The germline V gene has CDR1 SGHRS and CDR2 YFSETQ. V was cut by 1 base and J by 9 bases, with 11 bases left in between. The CDR3 runs 13 residues. The covered CDR3 bases are TGCGCCAGCAGCTTGCTCGATAGCTCTGAG. It encodes CASSLLDSSE. The whole CDR3 region reads CASSLLDSSEQFF.

To note about this clone: The CDR3 is cut off 3 residues early in the read; its end comes from the germline J gene. The rearrangement joins TRBV19 to TRBJ1-4; maybe TRBD1 (6 bases). V lost 7 bases to trimming and J lost 7 bases, with 19 bases between them. This CDR3 has 15 amino acids. Looked up from germline, CDR1 is LNHDA and CDR2 is SQIVND (reference sequence). CDR3 DNA, as far as it was read: TGTGCCAGTACCCCGACCCCAGGGGTTTCTGAAAAA. Amino acid sequence: CASTPTPGVSEK. The entire CDR3 reads CASTPTPGVSEKLFF.

As to this clone: One end of the junction does not line up with germline, which may come from a read error. The sequenced fragment ends 3 residues before the CDR3 boundary, so the rest is inferred from the germline J gene. The rearrangement links TRBV7-7 to TRBJ2-7; the match to TRBD2 covers 8 bases. This CDR3 has 16 amino acids. Germline CDR1 is SSHAT and CDR2 is FNYEAQ (reference sequence). CDR3 protein: CASSPSSSGSSYEQYF. The sequenced CDR3 bases are TGTGCTAGCAGCCCCAGTAGCAGCGGGAGCTCCTACGAG.

Concerning this clone: The read stops 3 residues short of the end of the CDR3; the missing end is completed from the germline J gene. V is TRBV6-2 or TRBV6-3 and J is TRBJ1-5; possible D gene TRBD1, 5 bases. The CDR3 length is 16 residues. Germline V gene data show CDR1 as MNHEY and CDR2 as SVGEGT. Deletions cut 0 bases from V and 2 bases from J, with 11 bases between. CDR3 region: CASSYSGRGGNQPQHF. The part of the CDR3 DNA that was read is TGTGCCAGCAGTTACTCTGGGAGAGGGGGCAATCAGCCC.

With regard to this clone: The read ends 3 residues before the CDR3 terminus; that terminus is restored from the germline J gene. The chain employs TRBV7-9 and TRBJ1-1; D ambiguous. In germline, CDR1 is SEHNR, CDR2 FQNEAQ (reference sequence). The CDR3 runs to 15 residues. The ends were cut back, 0 bases at V and 1 base at J, with 9 bases in the middle. This chain's CDR3 is CASSLALQWNTEAFF. The DNA read from the CDR3 is TGTGCCAGCAGCTTAGCGTTGCAGTGGAACACTGAA.

Concerning this clone itself: The read terminates 3 residues ahead of where the CDR3 ends, so the germline J gene completes it. The chain recombines TRBV30 with TRBJ1-3; the D is unclear. V was shortened by 1 base and J by 3 bases, with 4 bases between the two germline ends. Germline CDR1 and CDR2: GTSNPN and SVGIG (reference sequence). The CDR3 is 12 amino acids. The CDR3 sequence: CAWSDGGNTIYF. CDR3 DNA, as far as it was read: TGTGCCTGGAGTGACGGTGGAAACACC.

A word on this clone: Read sequence stops 3 residues before the CDR3 end, and the germline J gene provides the missing end. The chain carries TRBV7-6 and TRBJ2-2; D not certain. CDR1 is SGHVS, CDR2 FNYEAQ, per germline. The CDR3 spans 15 residues. V gave up 5 bases and J gave up 0 bases, with 10 bases separating them. CDR3 residues: CASSLQDSNTGELFF. The covered CDR3 bases are TGTGCCAGCAGCCTTCAGGATTCGAACACCGGGGAG. The full variable domain, completed using reference TRBV7-6 and TRBJ2-2, is GAGVSQSPRYKVTKRGQDVALRCDPISGHVSLYWYRQALGQGPEFLTYFNYEAQQDKSGLPNDRFSAERPEGSISTLTIQRTEQRDSAMYRCASSLQDSNTGELFFGEGSRLTVL.

As to this clone: The read stops 3 residues short of the end of the CDR3; the missing end is completed from the germline J gene. This chain connects TRBV20-1 to TRBJ2-7, with D possibly matching TRBD1 (5 bases). The length of the CDR3 is 14 residues. Trimming shortened V by 1 base and J by 1 base, and 11 bases separated the two germline ends. Germline CDR1 DFQATT, CDR2 SNEGSKA (reference sequence). The CDR3 region is CSARGGGRSYEQYF. CDR3 bases read: TGCAGTGCTAGAGGGGGCGGCAGATCCTACGAG.

On this clone itself: The read falls 3 residues short of the CDR3 end, and the missing part is taken from the germline J gene. The chain joins TRBV7-2 to TRBJ2-3; perhaps TRBD2 as D (6 bases). From germline, CDR1 is SGHTA and CDR2 FQGNSA. The CDR3 loop spans 15 amino acids. Trimming stripped 3 bases from V and 2 bases from J, with 12 bases between. CDR3 DNA (partial): TGTGCCAGCAGCTTCGGCGGGGACTTCACAGATACG. This gives the protein CASSFGGDFTDT. The whole CDR3 reads CASSFGGDFTDTQYF.

On this clone itself: Read data end 3 residues before the CDR3 end; the end is taken from the germline J gene. The V call is TRBV5-1, the J call TRBJ2-1, with TRBD2 identical over 8 bases. This CDR3 is 15 amino acids long. V lost 3 bases and J lost 3; bases outside the gene matches: 5. Germline CDR1 is SGHRS and CDR2 is YFSETQ. CDR3 DNA, as far as it was read: TGCGCCAGCAGCTATTTACTAGCGGACTACAATGAG. Its protein is CASSYLLADYNE. The CDR3 as a whole reads CASSYLLADYNEQFF. Filled out from reference TRBV5-1 and TRBJ2-1, the complete variable domain reads KAGVTQTPRYLIKTRGQQVTLSCSPISGHRSVSWYQQTPGQGLQFLFEYFSETQRNKGNFPGRFSGRQFSNSRSEMNVSTLELGDSALYLCASSYLLADYNEQFFGPGTRLTVL.

To note about this clone: The CDR3 goes on 3 residues after the read ends, and that part is filled in from the germline J gene. The chain couples TRBV5-5 to TRBJ2-7, with D perhaps TRBD2 (6 bases). Trimming pared 2 bases from V and 2 bases from J, leaving 8 bases between. CDR3 size: 13 residues. Germline V gene data show CDR1 as SGHKS and CDR2 as YYEKEE (reference sequence). The chain's CDR3 is CASSFSGPYEQYF. The part of the CDR3 DNA that was read is TGTGCCAGCAGCTTTAGCGGCCCCTACGAG.

In the case of this clone: Coverage ceases 3 residues before the CDR3 finishes, and the germline J gene fills in the end. The chain uses TRBV7-9 and TRBJ1-2, with a weak D call TRBD1 (5 bases). V was clipped by 0 bases and J by 6 bases, with 11 bases between them. Per the germline V gene, CDR1 is SEHNR and CDR2 is FQNEAQ (reference sequence). The CDR3 extends over 14 amino acids. CDR3: CASSLAGALNGYTF. The CDR3 bases that were read are TGTGCCAGCAGCTTAGCAGGGGCTCTTAATGGC. Using reference TRBV7-9 and TRBJ1-2 for the parts outside the CDR3, the full variable domain is DTGVSQNPRHKITKRGQNVTFRCDPISEHNRLYWYRQTLGQGPEFLTYFQNEAQLEKSRLLSDRFSAERPKGSFSTLEIQRTEQGDSAMYLCASSLAGALNGYTFGSGTRLTVV.

Partial CDR3 DNA: TGTGCCAGTAGTGTAACAGGGGGCGCTGACTACGAG. This encodes CASSVTGGADYE. The full CDR3 is CASSVTGGADYEQYF. The chain has TRBV19 and TRBJ2-7; 9 bases are shared with TRBD1. The DNA ends 3 residues before the CDR3 does, and the rest of the CDR3 is filled in from the germline J gene. This CDR3 is 15 amino acids long. Germline CDR1 reads LNHDA; CDR2 reads SQIVND (reference sequence). Trimming at V came to 5 bases and at J to 3 bases, leaving 8 bases not matched to a gene.

Remarks on this clone: The CDR3 end is not reached by the read, which stops 3 residues before it; the germline J gene fills it in. This chain uses TRBV7-2 with TRBJ2-7, with TRBD2 matching 11 bases. The CDR3 is made up of 16 amino acids. The junction had 6 bases not matched to a gene; V was cut back by 0 bases and J by 5 bases. Germline CDR1 SGHTA, CDR2 FQGNSA. CDR3 sequence: CASSLATSGSWHEQYF. The sequenced part of the CDR3 DNA is TGTGCCAGCAGCTTAGCTACTAGCGGGAGTTGGCACGAG.

Comment on this clone: The CDR3 extends 3 residues past the end of the read, so its final part is completed from the germline J gene. The chain uses TRBV29-1 and TRBJ1-5; 8 bases are a match to TRBD1. The J segment lost 5 bases and the V segment lost 4 bases, leaving 4 bases of the junction unmatched. Germline CDR1 SQVTM, CDR2 ANQGSEA. This CDR3 contains 13 residues. CDR3 sequence: CSVGTGWDQPQHF. Incomplete CDR3 DNA: TGCAGCGTTGGGACAGGGTGGGATCAGCCC.

For this clone: The CDR3 is cut off 3 residues early in the read; its end comes from the germline J gene. This chain joins TRBV7-9 and TRBJ1-1, with 7 nucleotides matching TRBD1. Germline V gives CDR1 SEHNR, CDR2 FQNEAQ (reference sequence). The CDR3 extends over 15 amino acids. With V trimmed by 5 bases and J by 1 base, 7 bases remained unmatched. The DNA read from the CDR3 is TGTGCCAGCAGCCTCCGACAGGGTTCGAACACTGAA. This gives the protein CASSLRQGSNTE. The complete CDR3 protein is CASSLRQGSNTEAFF. The whole variable domain, filled in from reference TRBV7-9 and TRBJ1-1, reads DTGVSQNPRHKITKRGQNVTFRCDPISEHNRLYWYRQTLGQGPEFLTYFQNEAQLEKSRLLSDRFSAERPKGSFSTLEIQRTEQGDSAMYLCASSLRQGSNTEAFFGQGTRLTVV.

The covered CDR3 bases are TGCGCCAGCAGCTTCCAGATGGGACAGCCCACAGATACG. It encodes CASSFQMGQPTDT. The complete CDR3 sequence is CASSFQMGQPTDTQYF. The V gene is TRBV5-1, the J gene TRBJ2-3; TRBD1 matches at 7 bases. The read is 3 residues too short to cover the CDR3 end, so that end is filled in from the germline J gene. The CDR3 extends over 16 amino acids. In germline, CDR1 is SGHRS, CDR2 YFSETQ. V was clipped by 2 bases and J by 2 bases; unmatched bases: 8.

Comments on this clone: The read terminates 3 residues before the CDR3 end, so the remaining end is supplied by the germline J gene. The chain recombines TRBV2 with TRBJ1-2, with a tentative D call TRBD1 (6 bases). Between the trimmed V and J ends, which lost 8 bases and 3 bases, there was a span of 16 bases. The CDR3 has 14 amino acids. Germline loops: CDR1 SNHLY, CDR2 FYNNEI. The CDR3 protein is CASARGGGDYGYTF. The CDR3 bases that were read are TGTGCCAGCGCGAGGGGGGGAGGGGACTATGGC. The complete variable domain, with remaining parts taken from reference TRBV2 and TRBJ1-2, reads EPEVTQTPSHQVTQMGQEVILRCVPISNHLYFYWYRQILGQKVEFLVSFYNNEISEKSEIFDDQFSVERPDGSNFTLKIRSTKLEDSAMYFCASARGGGDYGYTFGSGTRLTVV.

For this clone: The CDR3 end is not reached by the read, which stops 3 residues before it; the germline J gene fills it in. V is TRBV20-1 and J is TRBJ2-1; 8 nucleotides agree with TRBD2. Losses at the gene ends were 5 bases for V and 7 bases for J; bases not matched to a gene: 4. The CDR3 is 12 residues long. Per germline, CDR1 DFQATT and CDR2 SNEGSKA (reference sequence). CDR3 DNA, as far as it was read: TGCAGTGCTGGGACTAGGTTTAATGAG. Translating gives CSAGTRFNE. The entire CDR3 protein is CSAGTRFNEQFF.

The CDR3 here is CASRGLAGNYNEQFF. CDR3 DNA (partial): TGTGCCAGCAGGGGACTAGCGGGAAACTACAATGAG. This chain links TRBV7-9 with TRBJ2-1; 13 nucleotides match TRBD2. Coverage ceases 3 residues before the CDR3 finishes, and the germline J gene fills in the end. Germline V gene data show CDR1 as SEHNR and CDR2 as FQNEAQ (reference sequence). The CDR3 is 15 residues long. The junction had 2 bases not matched to a gene; V was cut back by 6 bases and J by 3 bases.

The CDR3 loop reads CASSIVGGNQPQHF. CDR3 DNA, as far as it was read: TGTGCCAGTAGTATAGTCGGGGGTAATCAGCCC. The rearrangement joins TRBV19 to TRBJ1-5; TRBD1 is a possible D gene (5 bases). The read terminates 3 residues ahead of where the CDR3 ends, so the germline J gene completes it. Deletions cut 1 base from V and 4 bases from J, with 8 bases between. Germline lookup yields CDR1 LNHDA and CDR2 SQIVND (reference sequence). The CDR3 is made up of 14 amino acids.

Comments on this clone: The read halts 3 residues ahead of the CDR3 end, with the missing end drawn from the germline J gene. The gene calls are TRBV19 and TRBJ2-1, with D possibly being TRBD2 (6 bases). The V gene's germline CDR1 is LNHDA and CDR2 SQIVND (reference sequence). V lost 2 bases to trimming and J lost 1 base, with 15 bases between them. The CDR3 covers 17 residues. CDR3 loop: CASSIRVGGVSYNEQFF. CDR3 DNA, as far as it was read: TGTGCCAGTAGTATAAGGGTGGGCGGGGTGTCCTACAATGAG.

Details on this clone: The CDR3 end falls 3 residues outside the read, so it is completed with the germline J gene. V and J are TRBV20-1 and TRBJ2-3, with 9 bases aligning to TRBD1. V dropped 8 bases and J dropped 3; count of bases not matched to a gene: 6. This CDR3 spans 13 amino acids. The V gene's germline CDR1 is DFQATT and CDR2 SNEGSKA (reference sequence). Partial CDR3 DNA: TGCAGTACAGAGGGGACAGGGACAGATACG. The encoded protein is CSTEGTGTDT. In full, the CDR3 is CSTEGTGTDTQYF.

Comment on this clone: The read falls 3 residues short of the CDR3 end, and the missing part is taken from the germline J gene. V usage is TRBV7-3 and J usage is TRBJ2-1; 8 bases are shared with TRBD2. The germline gives CDR1 SGHTA, CDR2 FQGTGA. With 5 bases clipped from V and 3 bases from J, the junction kept 3 bases outside the gene matches. The CDR3 runs 14 residues. The CDR3 here is CASSPTSGYNEQFF. The sequenced part of the CDR3 DNA is TGTGCCAGCAGCCCAACTAGCGGCTACAATGAG.